The 24 T cell receptor beta chains in this list originate from one sample, sequenced in a study of tumor-infiltrating lymphocytes in primary liver carcinoma. TCR beta cDNA was prepared out of roughly 0.5 ug total RNA by means of a constant-region primer. Three rounds of nested multiplex PCR with slightly modified ARM-PCR produced TCR beta libraries. Both of the initial two PCR rounds ran for about 11 cycles and employed TRBV1-TRBV30 forward primers alongside a C-beta reverse primer. TCRdb fed the multiplex PCR reads into MiXCR, producing one record per CDR3 protein. The table lists some 64,000 distinct CDR3 sequences, about 71% of them singletons. Bulk tissue was left unsorted, and RNA and DNA were co-extracted from 20-30 mg of it. Sequenced material: liver tumor tissue from sampling region 4. Subset denoted: tumor region T4, right-lateral pole. These receptors were collected from a man aged 35 to 55 with primary liver carcinoma and hepatitis B virus infection.

Note on this clonotype: This may be a read error, as it is one base from a much larger clone. The rearrangement uses TRBV11-2 and TRBJ2-7; 10 nucleotides agree with TRBD2. The germline V gene has CDR1 SGHAT and CDR2 FQNNGV. CDR3 size: 19 residues. The CDR3 DNA reads as TGTGCCAGCAGCTTAATTACTAGCGGGATGGCCGACCCTCCCTACGAGCAGTATTTC. This sequence encodes CASSLITSGMADPPYEQYF.

On this clonotype: The junction departs from the called germline gene at one end, perhaps through a read error. The chain couples TRBV6-1 to TRBJ2-1, with 7 bases matching TRBD2. Looked up from germline, CDR1 is MNHNS and CDR2 is SASEGT. The CDR3 contains 17 residues. The CDR3 protein is CAISGRGAGSSYNEQFF. The CDR3 region has the DNA TGTGCCATCAGTGGCAGAGGAGCGGGATCGTCCTACAATGAGCAGTTCTTC.

A note on this clonotype: A much larger clone differs by one base, so this may be a read error. V and J are TRBV20-1 and TRBJ2-3, with 7 positions matching TRBD2. Germline V CDR1 and CDR2: DFQATT, SNEGSKA (reference sequence). The CDR3 extends over 13 amino acids. The CDR3 loop reads CSADGGSTDTQCF. The CDR3 DNA follows: TGCAGTGCTGATGGCGGGAGCACAGATACGCAGTGTTTT.

In the case of this clonotype: The CDR3 does not end in the conserved phenylalanine or tryptophan, so this is likely a read error. The limits of the CDR3 on the DNA are not certain, so only TCRdb's listed CDR3 is given. The V and J genes are TRBV4-3 and TRBJ2-7. CDR1 LGHNA and CDR2 YSLEER come from the germline V gene. The CDR3 has 13 amino acids, counting both end residues. Here the CDR3 reads CASSQDLPYERYL.

Remarks on this clonotype: One end of the junction fails to match germline, which may point to a read error. This rearrangement joins TRBV12-3 or TRBV12-4 to TRBJ1-5, with TRBD1 identical over 7 bases. The CDR3 loop spans 14 amino acids. The CDR3 reads CASNLTGDGQPQHF. Written as DNA, the CDR3 is TGTGCCAGCAATTTAACAGGGGACGGTCAGCCCCAGCATTTC.

This clonotype has ten or more counts. The chain employs TRBV5-1 and TRBJ2-3; a weak D match, TRBD2 (5 bases). The CDR3 spans 15 residues. Germline V gene lookup returns CDR1 SGHRS and CDR2 YFSETQ. V was cut by 4 bases and J by 6 bases, with 18 bases left in between. CDR3 nucleotide sequence: TGCGCCAGCAGCCTACAGTGGGAGCGTAGCGATACGCAGTATTTT. Its protein is CASSLQWERSDTQYF. Supplemented by reference TRBV5-1 and TRBJ2-3, the full variable domain reads KAGVTQTPRYLIKTRGQQVTLSCSPISGHRSVSWYQQTPGQGLQFLFEYFSETQRNKGNFPGRFSGRQFSNSRSEMNVSTLELGDSALYLCASSLQWERSDTQYFGPGTRLTVL.

In its sample, this clonotype was seen many times. The chain uses TRBV5-1 and TRBJ2-1; TRBD2 aligns across 11 bases. CDR3 length: 16 amino acids. Trimming at V came to 4 bases and at J to 7 bases, leaving 10 bases not matched to a gene. Germline-derived CDR1 and CDR2 are SGHRS and YFSETQ. The CDR3 spells CASSVTGTSGGNEQFF. As DNA, the CDR3 is TGCGCCAGCAGCGTTACCGGGACTAGCGGCGGGAATGAGCAGTTCTTC.

In regard to this clonotype: A clone one base away is much larger, so this may be a read error. This chain joins TRBV29-1 and TRBJ2-5, with no clear D. The CDR3 extends over 13 amino acids. Trimming removed 2 bases from V and 2 bases from J, with 9 bases in between. The germline CDR1 and CDR2 sequences are SQVTM and ANQGSEA. CDR3 region: CSVEIPQQETQYF. In DNA form, the CDR3 reads TGCAGCGTTGAAATCCCCCAACAAGAGACCCAGTACTTC. The full variable domain, with the rest looked up from reference TRBV29-1 and TRBJ2-5, is SAVISQKPSRDICQRGTSLTIQCQVDSQVTMMFWYRQQPGQSLTLIATANQGSEATYESGFVIDKFPISRPNLTFSTLTVSNMSPEDSSIYLCSVEIPQQETQYFGPGTRLLVL.

Details on this clonotype: This could be a read error, since a much larger clone is one nucleotide away. The CDR3 DNA reads as TGTGCCAGCAGCCAAGAATGGGGGGCAGCTTGCACAGATACGCAGTATTTT. This sequence encodes CASSQEWGAACTDTQYF. The chain carries TRBV4-2 and TRBJ2-3; D might be TRBD1 or TRBD2, each matching 6 bases. Germline values: CDR1 LGHNA, CDR2 YNFKEQ. This CDR3 has 17 amino acids. V gave up 0 bases and J gave up 1 base, with 14 bases separating them.

As regards this clonotype: The junction and the germline gene differ at one end; a read error may be behind it. CDR3 in amino acids: CVSNLARAYTNEQFF. The CDR3 DNA is TGTGTCAGCAACTTAGCTCGGGCCTATACTAATGAGCAGTTCTTC. The chain joins TRBV11-2 to TRBJ2-1, with D unclear. Germline CDR1 is SGHAT and CDR2 is FQNNGV. CDR3 length equals 15 residues.

The chain has TRBV12-3 or TRBV12-4 and TRBJ1-4; TRBD1 might be the D (6 bases). CDR3 size: 13 residues. Trimming cost V 5 bases and J 8 bases, with 12 bases left between them. The CDR3 spells CASSTSGTEKLFF. In DNA, the CDR3 is TGTGCCAGCAGTACCTCCGGGACAGAAAAACTGTTTTTT.

This sequence joins TRBV11-2 and TRBJ2-5; TRBD2 agrees at 11 bases. Germline loops: CDR1 SGHAT, CDR2 FQNNGV. Trimming took 5 bases from V and 11 from J; bases not matched to a gene: 16. The CDR3 sequence is 16 residues long. The DNA of the CDR3 is TGTGCCAGCAGCCAAACTCCTAGCGGGGGGAAGGATACACAGTACTTC. Its translation: CASSQTPSGGKDTQYF.

This clonotype was seen at least ten times. The V and J genes are TRBV6-5 and TRBJ1-5; 9 nucleotides align to TRBD1. Germline values: CDR1 MNHEY, CDR2 SVGAGI. V gave up 6 bases and J gave up 5 bases; unmatched junction bases: 5. This CDR3 has 14 residues. This CDR3 is CASSWDRDDQPQHF. In DNA, the CDR3 is TGTGCCAGCAGCTGGGACAGGGACGATCAGCCCCAGCATTTT.

Regarding this clonotype: Germline and junction disagree at one end, which may indicate a read error. This chain connects TRBV29-1 to TRBJ2-1; D is unresolved. Germline CDR1 SQVTM, CDR2 ANQGSEA. The CDR3 contains 10 residues. The DNA for the CDR3 is TGCAACGTTGCCCCAAATGAGCAGTTCTTC. Protein sequence: CNVAPNEQFF.

This clonotype was recorded many times. The chain links TRBV19 to TRBJ2-7; D is possibly TRBD1 (6 bases). The CDR3 is 13 residues long. Deletions cut 3 bases from V and 2 bases from J, with 8 bases between. The germline V gene has CDR1 LNHDA and CDR2 SQIVND (reference sequence). Written as DNA, the CDR3 is TGTGCCAGTAGTATTAACAGGGCCTACGAGCAGTACTTC. It codes for CASSINRAYEQYF.

The gene calls are TRBV6-6 and TRBJ1-1, with 8 bases fitting TRBD1. Germline values: CDR1 MNHNY, CDR2 SVGAGI (reference sequence). This CDR3 region has 13 residues. V trimming: 7 bases; J trimming: 8 bases; junction bases outside the gene matches: 9. The CDR3 reads CASNTGGTTEAFF. CDR3 nucleotide sequence: TGTGCCAGCAACACAGGGGGGACTACCGAAGCTTTCTTT.

For the CDR3, the DNA is TGTGCCAGCAGTCCCTCCTCGACCACCCTCACAGATACGCAGTATTTT. Translated, it gives CASSPSSTTLTDTQYF. The rearrangement links TRBV6-2 or TRBV6-3 to TRBJ2-3; D ambiguous. Trimming took 5 bases from V and 2 from J, leaving 17 bases between them. Germline V gene sequence: CDR1 MNHEY, CDR2 SVGEGT. CDR3 length: 16 residues.

This chain joins TRBV6-1 and TRBJ2-3; a weak D match, TRBD1 (6 bases). Germline CDR1 and CDR2: MNHNS and SASEGT. V was trimmed by 1 base and J by 14 bases, leaving 22 bases between them. This CDR3 region has 15 residues. CDR3 protein: CASSEDGGGTDALYF. CDR3 in DNA: TGTGCCAGCAGTGAAGATGGGGGCGGCACAGATGCGCTGTATTTT.

As to this clonotype: This may arise from a read error, as a much more abundant clone is one base away. The CDR3 does not end in the conserved phenylalanine or tryptophan, so this is likely a read error. This chain joins TRBV29-1 and TRBJ1-1; 8 bases line up with TRBD1. V shed 4 bases and J 0 bases; nucleotides not matched to a gene: 7. The CDR3 is made up of 15 amino acids. Looked up from germline, CDR1 is SQVTM and CDR2 is ANQGSEA. CDR3 sequence reads: CSVAGGRGMNTEAFL. The CDR3 DNA reads TGCAGCGTTGCAGGGGGCCGGGGGATGAACACTGAAGCTTTCCTT.

In this sample, this clonotype turned up a few times. The chain recombines TRBV30 with TRBJ2-7, with D possibly being TRBD2 (5 bases). This CDR3 region has 12 residues. CDR1 and CDR2 from the germline V gene are GTSNPN and SVGIG (reference sequence). Trimming shortened V by 5 bases and J by 3 bases, and 11 bases separated the two germline ends. Written as DNA, the CDR3 is TGTGCCTGGGGACCCGGGAACTACGAGCAGTACTTC. Translating gives CAWGPGNYEQYF.

This clonotype is labeled medium-sized. The chain recombines TRBV6-1 with TRBJ2-3; weak D call: TRBD2 (6 bases). With 6 bases removed from V and 14 bases from J, the gap between germline ends came to 21 bases. This CDR3 has 13 residues. The germline V gene encodes CDR1 MNHNS and CDR2 SASEGT. CDR3 in amino acids: CASSSPIAERGYF. The CDR3, as DNA: TGTGCCAGCAGCAGCCCTATAGCGGAGAGGGGGTATTTT.

As for this clonotype: A junction end diverges from the germline sequence, so it may reflect a read error. The J gene is TRBJ2-6, the V gene TRBV30; TRBD1 agrees at 8 bases. The CDR3 runs 17 residues. CDR1 is GTSNPN, CDR2 SVGIG, per germline (reference sequence). In DNA, the CDR3 is TGTGCCTGGAGTGGGACAGGGAGTGACCCTGGGGCCAACGTCCTGATTTTC. Its translation is CAWSGTGSDPGANVLIF.

This clonotype was detected a few times. The V call is TRBV29-1, the J call TRBJ2-1; no firm D call. Germline CDR1 SQVTM, CDR2 ANQGSEA. CDR3 size: 12 residues. Trimming shortened V by 6 bases and J by 8 bases, and 14 bases separated the two germline ends. The DNA of the CDR3 is TGCAGCGTAGATTCAAGAATCCATGAGCAGTTCTTC. As protein: CSVDSRIHEQFF.

This clonotype was recorded once. At one end, the junction sequence differs from germline, possibly due to a read error. The chain is built from TRBV29-1 and TRBJ2-7, with D perhaps assigned TRBD1 or TRBD2 (6 bases each). The CDR3 contains 15 residues. Looked up from germline, CDR1 is SQVTM and CDR2 is ANQGSEA. The CDR3 loop is CNVRTMGGVIYEQYF. DNA of the CDR3: TGCAACGTTAGGACGATGGGGGGCGTAATCTACGAGCAGTACTTC.